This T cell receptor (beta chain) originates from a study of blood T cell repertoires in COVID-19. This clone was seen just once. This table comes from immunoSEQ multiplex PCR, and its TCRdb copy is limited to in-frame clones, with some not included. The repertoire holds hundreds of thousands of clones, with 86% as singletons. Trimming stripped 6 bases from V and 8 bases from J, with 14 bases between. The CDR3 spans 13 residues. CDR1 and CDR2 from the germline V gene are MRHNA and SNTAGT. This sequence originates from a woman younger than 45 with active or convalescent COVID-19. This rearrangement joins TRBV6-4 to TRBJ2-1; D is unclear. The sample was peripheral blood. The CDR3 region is CASSPSAEHEQFF. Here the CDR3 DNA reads TGTGCCAGCAGCCCCTCGGCGGAGCATGAGCAGTTCTTC.